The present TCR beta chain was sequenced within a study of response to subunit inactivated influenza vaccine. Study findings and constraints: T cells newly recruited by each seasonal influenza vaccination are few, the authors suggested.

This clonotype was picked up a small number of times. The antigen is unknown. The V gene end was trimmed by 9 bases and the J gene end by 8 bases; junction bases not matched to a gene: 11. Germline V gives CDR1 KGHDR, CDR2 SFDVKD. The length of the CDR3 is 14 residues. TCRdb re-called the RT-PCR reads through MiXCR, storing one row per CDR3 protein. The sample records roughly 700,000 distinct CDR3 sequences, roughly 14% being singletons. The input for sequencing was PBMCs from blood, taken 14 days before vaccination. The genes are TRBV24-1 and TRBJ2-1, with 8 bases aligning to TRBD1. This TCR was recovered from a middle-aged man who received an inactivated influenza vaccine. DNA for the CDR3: TGTGCCACCTCCGGCAGGGGGCTAATCGATGAGCAGTTCTTC. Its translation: CATSGRGLIDEQFF.